The entry below describes one TCR beta chain. The data were taken from a study of CD8 T cells in Susac syndrome. Looked up from germline, CDR1 is LNHNV and CDR2 is YYDKDF (reference sequence). The CDR3 has 16 residues. Trimming removed 0 bases from V and 3 bases from J; junction bases left unmatched: 5. Roughly 0.45 to 1 ug RNA was reverse transcribed with random hexamers. TCRdb recomputed calls from the immunoSEQ multiplex PCR reads with MiXCR, one row per CDR3 protein. The sample holds under 200,000 distinct CDR3 sequences, more than 85% seen once. The sequencing sample was made of CD4+ T cells from PBMCs. This chain uses TRBV15 with TRBJ2-7, with 10 bases that match TRBD1. The receptor comes from a human donor with Susac syndrome. The CDR3 sequence: CATSRDIGTGDYEQYF. The DNA of the CDR3 is TGTGCCACCAGCAGAGATATTGGGACAGGGGACTACGAGCAGTACTTC.